The 19 T cell receptor beta chains below all came from one sample that was sequenced in a study of cytomegalovirus exposure and HLA in healthy donors. Assay: immunoSEQ multiplex PCR; the TCRdb copy retains only in-frame clones and omits some. The repertoire holds about 60,000 clones, with 90% to 97% as singletons. Sequencing was done on a sample of PBMCs. All receptors derive from a woman aged 18-30 years in good health and CMV-seronegative.

J is TRBJ1-2 and V is TRBV18, with D possibly matching TRBD1 (5 bases). Germline assignment: CDR1 KGHSH and CDR2 LQKENI. There are 15 residues in the CDR3. Trimming removed 6 bases at V and 1 base at J, with 15 bases between. CDR3 in DNA: TGTGCCAGCTCGGGGGAGGCTCACGTTAACTATGGCTACACCTTC. Its translation: CASSGEAHVNYGYTF.

The rearrangement links TRBV5-4 to TRBJ2-7, with TRBD2 matching over 9 bases. Germline lookup yields CDR1 SGHNT and CDR2 YYREEE (reference sequence). Germline trimming cut 4 bases from V and 0 bases from J; bases unmatched to any gene: 8. The CDR3 has 16 amino acids. Here the CDR3 DNA reads TGTGCCAGCAGCGCGGGGGGGCGAACAAGCTCCTACGAGCAGTACTTC. Translating it yields CASSAGGRTSSYEQYF. Complete variable domain (other parts from reference TRBV5-4 and TRBJ2-7): ETGVTQSPTHLIKTRGQQVTLRCSSQSGHNTVSWYQQALGQGPQFIFQYYREEENGRGNFPPRFSGLQFPNYSSELNVNALELDDSALYLCASSAGGRTSSYEQYFGPGTRLTVT.

Here the CDR3 reads CASSLEPAEDEQFF. As DNA, the CDR3 is TGTGCCAGCAGCTTAGAGCCAGCGGAGGATGAGCAGTTCTTC. The chain recombines TRBV13 with TRBJ2-1; perhaps TRBD2 as D (5 bases). V lost 1 base and J lost 8, with 12 bases in between. The CDR3 runs 14 residues. Germline loops: CDR1 PRHDT, CDR2 FYEKMQ (reference sequence).

This rearrangement joins TRBV4-2 to TRBJ2-3, with 8 nucleotides matching TRBD1. Germline V gives CDR1 LGHNA, CDR2 YNFKEQ. After removal of 0 bases from V and 2 bases from J, the junction contained 7 bases not matched to a gene. The CDR3 totals 17 residues. For the CDR3, the DNA is TGTGCCAGCAGCCAAGAGGGCCCGACAGGGGCCACAGATACGCAGTATTTT. Amino acid sequence: CASSQEGPTGATDTQYF.

The chain uses TRBV5-1 and TRBJ2-1; no clear D. Deletions cut 0 bases from V and 10 bases from J, with 11 bases between. Germline V gene data show CDR1 as SGHRS and CDR2 as YFSETQ. The CDR3 extends over 13 amino acids. Here the CDR3 reads CASSLAPVGEQFF. In DNA, the CDR3 is TGCGCCAGCAGCTTGGCCCCGGTCGGGGAGCAGTTCTTC.

This chain uses TRBV7-9 with TRBJ2-5; the D gene is possibly TRBD1 (5 bases). Germline CDR1 is SEHNR and CDR2 is FQNEAQ (reference sequence). CDR3 length: 15 amino acids. Trimming took off 5 bases at V and 2 bases at J, with 15 bases between the two ends. The CDR3 reads CASSPSLGLQETQYF. The CDR3 bases are TGTGCCAGCAGCCCGAGCCTGGGGCTACAAGAGACCCAGTACTTC.

The gene calls are TRBV23-1 and TRBJ2-6, with TRBD1 as a possible D gene (6 bases). TRBV23-1 is assigned to the ORF class and has an uncertain function. The CDR3 totals 17 residues. V shed 11 bases and J shed 0 bases, with 20 bases lying between them. The CDR3 is CAYTPGQPFSGANVLTF. As DNA, the CDR3 is TGCGCCTACACACCCGGACAGCCGTTCTCTGGGGCCAACGTCCTGACTTTC.

This clone came up once. As DNA, the CDR3 is TGTGCCACCAGCAGAGGGAGTGGCGGGAGGGTGGGTGACGAGCAGTACTTC. It specifies CATSRGSGGRVGDEQYF. This sequence joins TRBV15 and TRBJ2-7; 9 bases match TRBD2. V gave up 1 base and J gave up 5 bases; unmatched junction bases: 12. The germline CDR1 and CDR2 sequences are LNHNV and YYDKDF (reference sequence). The CDR3 totals 17 residues. The full variable domain, rest sourced from reference TRBV15 and TRBJ2-7, is DAMVIQNPRYQVTQFGKPVTLSCSQTLNHNVMYWYQQKSSQAPKLLFHYYDKDFNNEADTPDNFQSRRPNTSFCFLDIRSPGLGDTAMYLCATSRGSGGRVGDEQYFGPGTRLTVT.

The chain combines TRBV5-6 with TRBJ2-3, with D possibly matching TRBD1 (7 bases). Germline lookup yields CDR1 SGHDT and CDR2 YYEEEE. Between the trimmed V and J ends, which lost 4 bases and 5 bases, there was a span of 23 bases. The CDR3 runs 17 residues. The CDR3 here is CASSVPRRGRRGDTQYF. DNA of the CDR3: TGTGCCAGCAGCGTCCCCCGCAGGGGGAGGCGCGGAGATACGCAGTATTTT.

On this clone: An end of the junction does not agree with germline; a read error may underlie this. The chain couples TRBV18 to TRBJ2-5; D is unclear. The CDR3 runs 14 residues. Germline V gene data show CDR1 as KGHSH and CDR2 as LQKENI. CDR3 sequence reads: CASSPPGDQGTQYF. The CDR3 DNA reads TGTGCCAGCTCACCACCCGGAGACCAAGGGACCCAGTACTTC.

The chain combines TRBV7-2 with TRBJ2-5; D perhaps matches TRBD1 (8 bases). From germline, CDR1 is SGHTA and CDR2 FQGNSA. Trimming stripped 4 bases from V and 4 bases from J, with 19 bases between. The CDR3 length is 16 residues. CDR3 in amino acids: CASSSRNRGGGETQYF. The DNA of the CDR3 is TGTGCCAGCAGCTCTCGGAACAGGGGGGGAGGAGAGACCCAGTACTTC.

This clone was detected only a few times. CDR3: CASSQDRGTGVETQYF. In DNA form, the CDR3 reads TGTGCCAGCAGCCAAGATCGGGGGACAGGGGTCGAGACCCAGTACTTC. The rearrangement joins TRBV4-2 to TRBJ2-5; 10 nucleotides align to TRBD1. V dropped 0 bases and J dropped 5; count of bases not matched to a gene: 6. CDR3 size: 16 residues. Germline CDR1 is LGHNA and CDR2 is YNFKEQ.

J is TRBJ2-1 and V is TRBV5-1; 9 nucleotides align to TRBD2. The junction had 7 bases not matched to a gene; V was cut back by 0 bases and J by 6 bases. Per germline, CDR1 SGHRS and CDR2 YFSETQ. There are 16 residues in the CDR3. In DNA form, the CDR3 reads TGCGCCAGCAGCTTGGGGCCGGGACTAGCCCGCAATGAGCAGTTCTTC. Its translation is CASSLGPGLARNEQFF.

The chain carries TRBV9 and TRBJ2-1, with D tentatively TRBD2 (5 bases). Germline CDR1 is SGDLS and CDR2 is YYNGEE. V lost 3 bases, J lost 3 bases, and 13 bases lay in between. This CDR3 is built from 15 residues. This chain's CDR3 is CASSALAVGYNEQFF. The CDR3 region has the DNA TGTGCCAGCAGCGCCCTAGCCGTGGGCTACAATGAGCAGTTCTTC.

This chain connects TRBV5-4 to TRBJ2-5, with 10 nucleotides matching TRBD1. Germline lookup yields CDR1 SGHNT and CDR2 YYREEE (reference sequence). There are 15 residues in the CDR3. The J segment lost 4 bases and the V segment lost 4 bases, leaving 7 bases of the junction unmatched. CDR3 sequence: CASSPGQGGGETQYF. As DNA, the CDR3 is TGTGCCAGCAGCCCAGGACAGGGGGGTGGAGAGACCCAGTACTTC.

This chain connects TRBV6-5 to TRBJ2-7; weak D call: TRBD2 (5 bases). Germline CDR1 MNHEY, CDR2 SVGAGI. The CDR3 is 13 amino acids. Trimming shortened V by 6 bases and J by 2 bases, and 11 bases separated the two germline ends. This CDR3 is CASRRETTYEQYF. CDR3 in DNA: TGTGCCAGCAGGAGGGAGACTACCTACGAGCAGTACTTC.

The chain links TRBV18 to TRBJ2-7; no clear D. The length of the CDR3 is 14 residues. Germline V gene lookup returns CDR1 KGHSH and CDR2 LQKENI. Trimming took 1 base from V and 1 from J, leaving 8 bases between them. CDR3 in DNA: TGTGCCAGCTCACCACTCTCCGGGTCCTACGAGCAGTACTTC. Translation: CASSPLSGSYEQYF.

The chain couples TRBV18 to TRBJ1-3, with a possible D match to TRBD1 (6 bases). Trimming took 3 bases from V and 1 from J, leaving 7 bases between them. The CDR3 runs to 14 residues. Germline CDR1 KGHSH, CDR2 LQKENI. CDR3 sequence reads: CASSPGTSGNTIYF. CDR3 sequence (DNA): TGTGCCAGCTCACCCGGGACATCTGGAAACACCATATATTTT.

The chain uses TRBV7-2 and TRBJ2-1; D is unresolved. The germline V gene encodes CDR1 SGHTA and CDR2 FQGNSA. This CDR3 is built from 13 residues. The germline V and J ends were trimmed by 3 bases and 2 bases, with 5 bases remaining between them. As DNA, the CDR3 is TGTGCCAGCAGCTTGGCTGCCTACAATGAGCAGTTCTTC. Translating it yields CASSLAAYNEQFF.